These 9 T cell receptor beta chains share one sample of origin, sequenced in a study of cytomegalovirus exposure and HLA in healthy donors (TCRdb year 2017). Receptor amplification or capture employed the immunoSEQ multiplex PCR assay. TCRdb holds this immuneACCESS table with in-frame rearrangements only. Some clones are missing; in checked studies, unresolved V genes explain under half, and the rest has no known cause. This sample gives over 45,000 clones in total; under 95% of them show up just once. The ten largest clones capture more than 0.85% of the sample. Specimen: PBMCs. All receptors come from a man younger than 30 in good health and CMV-seronegative.

The V call is TRBV10-3, the J call TRBJ2-3; TRBD2 is a possible D gene (6 bases). This CDR3 region has 14 residues. Between the trimmed V and J ends, which lost 2 bases and 4 bases, there was a span of 10 bases. The germline CDR1 and CDR2 sequences are ENHRY and SYGVKD. The CDR3 here is CAISERERSDTQYF. For the CDR3, the DNA is TGTGCCATCAGTGAGCGGGAGAGGTCAGATACGCAGTATTTT.

CDR3 DNA sequence: TGTGCCAGCAGCTTAGCGTTGGTCGAGACTAGCACAGATACGCAGTATTTT. Protein product: CASSLALVETSTDTQYF. This sequence joins TRBV13 and TRBJ2-3; D gene unclear. The CDR3 is 17 amino acids. V gave up 1 base and J gave up 0 bases, with 14 bases separating them. Germline assignment: CDR1 PRHDT and CDR2 FYEKMQ (reference sequence).

J is TRBJ2-7 and V is TRBV4-1; weak D call: TRBD2 (6 bases). V gave up 1 base and J gave up 5 bases, with 18 bases separating them. Germline-derived CDR1 and CDR2 are MGHRA and YSYEKL. This CDR3 is built from 16 residues. The chain's CDR3 is CASSQGARERGNEQYF. CDR3 nucleotides: TGCGCCAGCAGCCAAGGGGCGCGGGAACGAGGAAACGAGCAGTACTTC.

CDR3 in amino acids: CSARDYYQETQYF. In DNA form, the CDR3 reads TGCAGCGCCCGGGACTACTACCAAGAGACCCAGTACTTC. This chain uses TRBV29-1 with TRBJ2-5; 7 bases line up with TRBD2. The V gene's germline CDR1 is SQVTM and CDR2 ANQGSEA. CDR3 length: 13 amino acids. Trimming cost V 7 bases and J 0 bases; bases outside gene matches: 5.

The chain has TRBV9 and TRBJ1-1, with 9 bases fitting TRBD1. Germline V gene data show CDR1 as SGDLS and CDR2 as YYNGEE. The CDR3 extends over 16 amino acids. J gave up 4 bases and V 4 bases, and 11 bases lay outside the gene matches. CDR3 DNA sequence: TGTGCCAGCAGCCCCGGGACAGGGAATATTTTCACTGAAGCTTTCTTT. This gives the protein CASSPGTGNIFTEAFF.

This chain joins TRBV5-1 and TRBJ2-1; D unclear. V was pared by 3 bases and J by 9 bases, with 13 bases between. The V gene's germline CDR1 is SGHRS and CDR2 YFSETQ. The CDR3 extends over 13 amino acids. The CDR3 reads CASSSTSSGEQFF. For the CDR3, the DNA is TGCGCCAGCAGCTCAACAAGTTCGGGTGAGCAGTTCTTC.

The chain has TRBV2 and TRBJ1-1, with 7 positions matching TRBD1. V gave up 6 bases and J gave up 5 bases; unmatched junction bases: 6. There are 13 residues in the CDR3. The germline V gene has CDR1 SNHLY and CDR2 FYNNEI. The CDR3 is CASSQAGGTEAFF. Here the CDR3 DNA reads TGTGCCAGCAGCCAGGCAGGGGGAACTGAAGCTTTCTTT.

The chain employs TRBV4-1 and TRBJ1-2; possibly TRBD1 for D (5 bases). The V gene's germline CDR1 is MGHRA and CDR2 YSYEKL. CDR3 length: 16 amino acids. V was pared by 1 base and J by 6 bases, with 18 bases between. The CDR3, as DNA: TGCGCCAGCAGCCAAGGGACAACAGGCCTCCCCGATGGCTACACCTTC. Translation gives CASSQGTTGLPDGYTF.

The chain uses TRBV7-9 and TRBJ1-2; D not resolved. The V end was cut by 6 bases, the J end by 3 bases, with 11 bases between. In germline, CDR1 is SEHNR, CDR2 FQNEAQ (reference sequence). The CDR3 covers 13 residues. The CDR3 region has the DNA TGTGCCAGCAGACGAGACACGGACTATGGCTACACCTTC. Amino acids: CASRRDTDYGYTF. Full variable domain (outside the CDR3, taken from reference TRBV7-9 and TRBJ1-2): DTGVSQNPRHKITKRGQNVTFRCDPISEHNRLYWYRQTLGQGPEFLTYFQNEAQLEKSRLLSDRFSAERPKGSFSTLEIQRTEQGDSAMYLCASRRDTDYGYTFGSGTRLTVV.